This paragraph reports one T cell receptor (beta chain). This clonotype has ten or more counts. This clone's antigen is unknown. No much larger clone is present one base from it, and per-base qualities are unavailable. The germline V gene (reference sequence) sets CDR1 to DFQATT and CDR2 to SNEGSKA. The germline ends are 5 bases apart after V is trimmed by 4 bases and J by 2 bases. CDR3 length: 11 amino acids, cysteine to phenylalanine. The kept DNA is CDR3 alone, 33 bases in frame from the first base. This sample stems from a study of T cells after yellow fever vaccination (dated by TCRdb to between 2018 and 2021). As for the study more broadly: The SMART-Seq v4 Ultra Low Input RNA kit was used to prepare libraries from fractions with low cell numbers. Blood was collected at multiple timepoints before and after primary and secondary immunization, and bulk PBMC replicates and cell subsets were isolated. Two healthy male donors made up the cohort, one aged 18 to 30 years and the other aged 30 to 40 years. To follow T-cell clones before and after both primary and booster YFV17D yellow fever vaccination, bulk TCR alpha and beta repertoires underwent longitudinal sequencing. Study-wide findings and limitations: Computational filtering was needed because FACS-sorted repertoires could contain abundant contaminating clonotypes from the bulk population. Compared with the primary T-cell response, the secondary T-cell response was faster but weaker, reaching its peak on day 5 rather than on day 15. Most clones expanded after primary vaccination were re-detected after the booster (about 95% of CD4 and more than 70% of CD8), suggesting broad memory maintenance. Because only two donors were included in the study, the extent to which the findings can be generalized is limited. A small fraction of clonotypes showed up in both the CD4 and CD8 compartments, probably as a result of convergent recombination.

Sequencing was carried out with an Illumina NovaSeq 6000. Synthesis of TCR cDNA relied on 5'RACE template switching, a step that introduced a universal primer site along with unique molecular identifiers. cDNA synthesis was primed from both the TCR alpha and TCR beta constant segments. Libraries were amplified in two PCR steps, with sample barcodes and sequencing adapters added in the second step. Sequencing of the libraries was done on either Illumina HiSeq 2500 (2x100 bp) or NovaSeq (2x150 bp). The source study handled its data this way. Reads were demultiplexed and collapsed into UMI consensus sequences with MIGEC, and V(D)J alignment was performed with MiXCR. Vaccine-responding clonotypes were defined with edgeR using replicate PBMC samples, requiring FDR below 0.01 and a log2 fold change above 5 up to day 15. Each bulk clonotype was labeled CD4 or CD8 based on which sequenced repertoire, CD4 or CD8, contained the clonotype at higher abundance. Using fastp trimming at Q25 and MiXCR clonotype assembly, TCRdb reanalyzed the public sequencing data and kept in-frame beta chains. Merged by CDR3 protein, the rows form single entries marked with the most common genes and DNA. TCRdb assigned the V and J calls; the authors' analysis was not used. The sample records about 260,000 distinct CDR3 sequences, over 3% of which are singletons. The ten largest clones represent under 20% of the sample.

The sample's treatment or condition label, in plain terms: live attenuated yellow fever vaccine strain. At each blood-draw timepoint, two biological replicates of bulk PBMCs were obtained. A standard Ficoll-Paque protocol was used to isolate PBMCs from peripheral blood. RNA was extracted with TriZol from bulk PBMCs, CD4 and CD8 fractions, and dextramer-positive and dextramer-negative fractions. The sequence links TRBV20-1 to TRBJ1-2; the D segment cannot be called with confidence. This sample comprised PBMCs, obtained 15 days after the yellow fever booster vaccination. The TCR originated in a man between 18 and 29 years old who received the YFV17D yellow fever vaccine. The nucleotide sequence reads as follows: TGCAGTGCTACGGGGAACTATGGCTACACCTTC. It encodes CSATGNYGYTF.